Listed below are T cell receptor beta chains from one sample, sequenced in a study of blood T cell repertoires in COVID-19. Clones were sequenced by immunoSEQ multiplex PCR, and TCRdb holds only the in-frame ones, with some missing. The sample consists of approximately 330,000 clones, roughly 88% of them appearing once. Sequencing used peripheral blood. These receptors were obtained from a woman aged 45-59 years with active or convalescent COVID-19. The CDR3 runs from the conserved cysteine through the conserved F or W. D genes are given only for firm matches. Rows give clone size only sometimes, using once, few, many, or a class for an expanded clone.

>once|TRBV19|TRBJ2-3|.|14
TGTGCCAGTAGTATAGACGGGACAACAGATACGCAGTATTTT
CASSIDGTTDTQYF
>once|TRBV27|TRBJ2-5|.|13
TGTGCCAGCAGTTCATACGGCCAAGAGACCCAGTACTTC
CASSSYGQETQYF
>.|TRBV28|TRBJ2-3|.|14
TGTGCCAGCAGTTTCAGGGCTAGCACAGATACGCAGTATTTT
CASSFRASTDTQYF
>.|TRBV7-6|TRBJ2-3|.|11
TGTGCCAGCAGCCGAGCGGGTACGCAGTATTTT
CASSRAGTQYF
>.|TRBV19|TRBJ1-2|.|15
TGTGCCAGTAGTATCGCTACCTCGGGAGGAGTCGGCTACACCTTC
CASSIATSGGVGYTF
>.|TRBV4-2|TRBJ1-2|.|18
TGTGCCAGCAGCCAAGGAAGACCGTCGCAGGGGTATAACTATGGCTACACCTTC
CASSQGRPSQGYNYGYTF
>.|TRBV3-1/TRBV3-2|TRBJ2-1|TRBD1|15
TGTGCCAGCAGCTCGGGACAGGCAAACTACAATGAGCAGTTCTTC
CASSSGQANYNEQFF
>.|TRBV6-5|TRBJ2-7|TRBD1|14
TGTGCCAGCAGTTACACCGGACAGGGGAACGAGCAGTACTTC
CASSYTGQGNEQYF
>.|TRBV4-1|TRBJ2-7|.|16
TGCGCCAGCAGCCAAGGAACAGGGCCTAGCTCCTACGAGCAGTACTTC
CASSQGTGPSSYEQYF
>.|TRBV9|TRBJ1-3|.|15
TGTGCCAGCAGCGTAGGAGGAATCTCTGGAAACACCATATATTTT
CASSVGGISGNTIYF
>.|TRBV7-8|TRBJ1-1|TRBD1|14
TGTGCCAGCAGCCCGGACAGGTCCGTTGCTGAAGCTTTCTTT
CASSPDRSVAEAFF
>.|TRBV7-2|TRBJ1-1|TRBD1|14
TGTGCCAGCAGCTTAGAGGGGGCTGTGACTGAAGCTTTCTTT
CASSLEGAVTEAFF
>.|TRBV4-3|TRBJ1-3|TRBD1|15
TGCGCCAGCAGCCGTGCCGGGACAGGGCCGGACACCATATATTTT
CASSRAGTGPDTIYF
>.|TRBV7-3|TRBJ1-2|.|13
TGTGCCAGCAGCCCCCGGGGGTTGGATGGCTACACCTTC
CASSPRGLDGYTF
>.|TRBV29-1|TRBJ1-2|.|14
TGCAGCGTTGACTCGACACAAGCTAACTATGGCTACACCTTC
CSVDSTQANYGYTF
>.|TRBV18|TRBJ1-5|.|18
TGTGCCAGCTCACTTTATGCCCCCCCAGGGGAAGGCAATCAGCCCCAGCATTTT
CASSLYAPPGEGNQPQHF
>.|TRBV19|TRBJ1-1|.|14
TGTGCCAGCTCCACCCGAGGCCCGAACACTGAAGCTTTCTTT
CASSTRGPNTEAFF
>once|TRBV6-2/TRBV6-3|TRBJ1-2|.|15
TGTGCCAGCAGCTGGACAAAGGCAACTAACTATGGCTACACCTTC
CASSWTKATNYGYTF
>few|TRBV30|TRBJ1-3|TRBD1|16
TGTGCCTGGAGTGGGGGACAGGGGAGCTCTGGAAACACCATATATTTT
CAWSGGQGSSGNTIYF
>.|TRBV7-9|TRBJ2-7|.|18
TGTGCCAGCAGCTTAGAGGCAGGGGGGATTAGTGCGGACTACGAGCAGTACTTC
CASSLEAGGISADYEQYF
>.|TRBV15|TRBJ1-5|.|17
TGTGCCACCAGCCCGCCCTCTTACGACAGGAGAGTTCAGCCCCAGCATTTT
CATSPPSYDRRVQPQHF
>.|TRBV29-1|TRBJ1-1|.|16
TGCAGCGCTGGGGCAGGGACCGGGGGGTTGAACACTGAAGCTTTCTTT
CSAGAGTGGLNTEAFF
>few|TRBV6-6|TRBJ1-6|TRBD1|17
TGTGCCAGCAGTCCCCTCAGGGGGTTAGAGTATAATTCACCCCTCCACTTT
CASSPLRGLEYNSPLHF
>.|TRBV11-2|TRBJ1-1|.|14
TGTGCCAGCAGCTTAAATGACTTGAACACTGAAGCTTTCTTT
CASSLNDLNTEAFF
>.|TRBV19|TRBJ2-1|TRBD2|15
TGTGCCAGTAGTATTCTAGCGGGGGTAGGGAATGAGCAGTTCTTC
CASSILAGVGNEQFF
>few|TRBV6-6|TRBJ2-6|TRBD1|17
TGTGCCAGCAGTCAGGACAGGGGGTTCTCTGGGGCCAACGTCCTGACTTTC
CASSQDRGFSGANVLTF
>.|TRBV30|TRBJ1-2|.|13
TGTGCCTGGAGTGTAAGAACTTTCTATGGCTACACCTTC
CAWSVRTFYGYTF
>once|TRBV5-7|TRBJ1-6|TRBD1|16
TGTGCCAGCAGCACCGGGACAGGATGTTCTGGTTCACCCCTCCACTTT
CASSTGTGCSGSPLHF
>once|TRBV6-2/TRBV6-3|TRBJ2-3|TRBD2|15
TGTGCCAGCAGTCACACCGGGGGGGGGACAGATACGCAGTATTTT
CASSHTGGGTDTQYF
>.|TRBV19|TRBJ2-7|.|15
TGTGCCAGTAGCTCCTCCCCGATTGTTGGGGCCGAGCAGTACTTC
CASSSSPIVGAEQYF
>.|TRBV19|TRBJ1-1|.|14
TGTGCCAGTAACGGTCAGGTCGGGGGCACTGAAGCTTTCTTT
CASNGQVGGTEAFF
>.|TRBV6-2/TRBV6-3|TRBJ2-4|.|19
TGTGCCAGCAGTTACACCGAGATGTATGTCAATCTAGCCAAAAACATTCAGTACTTC
CASSYTEMYVNLAKNIQYF
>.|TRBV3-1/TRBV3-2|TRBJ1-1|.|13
TGTGCCAGCAGCAGGACAGCAGGCACTGAAGCTTTCTTT
CASSRTAGTEAFF
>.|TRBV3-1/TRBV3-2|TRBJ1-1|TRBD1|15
TGTGCCAGCACCCTAGGGACAGGGGAAATCACTGAAGCTTTCTTT
CASTLGTGEITEAFF
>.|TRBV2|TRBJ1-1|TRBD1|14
TGTGCCAGCAAAAGACAGGGGGCGTCGGCGGAAGCTTTCTTT
CASKRQGASAEAFF
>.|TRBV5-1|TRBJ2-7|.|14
TGCGCCAGCAGCTTGGTAGGGGGTGCGTACGAGCAGTACTTC
CASSLVGGAYEQYF
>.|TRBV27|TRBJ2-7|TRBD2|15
TGTGCCAGCAGTATCGGACTAGCGGGGAATGGAGAGCAGTACTTC
CASSIGLAGNGEQYF
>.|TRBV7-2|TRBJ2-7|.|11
TGTGCCAGCAGCACTTCCTACGAGCAGTACTTC
CASSTSYEQYF
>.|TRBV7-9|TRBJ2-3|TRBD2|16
TGTGCCAGCAGCCCTTGGGGTAGCGGGGGGGCAGATACGCAGTATTTT
CASSPWGSGGADTQYF
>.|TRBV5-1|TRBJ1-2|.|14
TGCGCCAGCAGCTTGGGGGGGCGTTCGGATGGCTACACCTTC
CASSLGGRSDGYTF
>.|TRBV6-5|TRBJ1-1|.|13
TGTGCCAGCAGGCCTCCCCAGAGGACTGAAGCTTTCTTT
CASRPPQRTEAFF
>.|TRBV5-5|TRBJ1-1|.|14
TGTGCCAGCAGCCCAGGGGTTTGGGACACTGAAGCTTTCTTT
CASSPGVWDTEAFF
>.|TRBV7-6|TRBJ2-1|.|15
TGTGCCAGCAGCTTAGATAGAAGCTCCTACAATGAGCAGTTCTTC
CASSLDRSSYNEQFF
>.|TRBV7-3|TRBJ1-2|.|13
TGTGCCAGCAGCCCCGGACAGCACATGGGGTACACCTTC
CASSPGQHMGYTF
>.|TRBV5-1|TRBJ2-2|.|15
TGCGCCAGCAGCCCTTCCGGGAATACAAACGGGGAGCTGTTTTTT
CASSPSGNTNGELFF
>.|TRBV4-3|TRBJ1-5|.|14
TGCGCCAGCAGCCAAGACAGGGTTGGGCAGCCCCAGCATTTT
CASSQDRVGQPQHF
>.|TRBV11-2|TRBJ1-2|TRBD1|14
TGTGCCAGCAGCTTAGGACAGGGCTGGAGTGGCTACACCTTC
CASSLGQGWSGYTF